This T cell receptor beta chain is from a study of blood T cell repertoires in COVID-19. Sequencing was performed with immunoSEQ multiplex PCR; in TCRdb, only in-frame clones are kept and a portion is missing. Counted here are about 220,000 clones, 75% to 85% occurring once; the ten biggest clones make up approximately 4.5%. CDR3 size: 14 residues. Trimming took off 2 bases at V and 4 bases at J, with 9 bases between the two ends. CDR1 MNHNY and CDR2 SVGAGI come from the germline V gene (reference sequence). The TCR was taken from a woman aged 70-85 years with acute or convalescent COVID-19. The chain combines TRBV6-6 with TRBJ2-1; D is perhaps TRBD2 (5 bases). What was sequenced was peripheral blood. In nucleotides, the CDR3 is TGTGCCAGCAGTTACCCCGGGATTTACAATGAGCAGTTCTTC. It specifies CASSYPGIYNEQFF.